The T cell receptor (beta chain) under discussion was sequenced for a study of blood T cell repertoires in COVID-19. The wider study: Material from acute and convalescent COVID-19 was sourced from the United States, Italy and Spain.

Patients in Seattle were enrolled during active infection, then followed longitudinally. Germline loops: CDR1 MGHRA, CDR2 YSYEKL. The CDR3 length is 15 residues. Unmatched junction bases numbered 13, after V lost 3 bases and J lost 9 bases. Measured with immunoSEQ multiplex PCR; TCRdb has only the in-frame clones, and not every one. The top ten clones hold approximately 12% of a sample with some 290,000 clones, roughly 90% of them seen once. Input material: peripheral blood. The receptor's source is a woman aged 30 to 39 with COVID-19, enrolled during active disease. The gene calls are TRBV4-1 and TRBJ2-7, with 8 bases identical to TRBD2. The CDR3 loop reads CASSQVAGPLGGQYF. The CDR3 DNA reads TGCGCCAGCAGCCAGGTAGCGGGACCGCTCGGGGGGCAGTACTTC.